A selection of T cell receptor beta chains follows, all from one sample in a study of T cell repertoires in cytomegalovirus infection. TCRdb independently ran MiXCR on the reads; one entry per CDR3 protein. This table holds 150,000 to 200,000 distinct CDR3 sequences, roughly an eighth found once. Sequencing used PBMCs. The receptor source for this set is a human donor in good health (CMV status not recorded). Some clones in this sample may be carry-over from other donors' samples. Both conserved end residues are part of each CDR3. Each record gives: V gene, clone size, CDR3 length, D gene, J gene, CDR3 DNA, CDR3 protein. The D gene is left open where the match is weak. Where a row states a size, it is once, few, many or the class of an expanded clone; other rows omit it.

v_call: TRBV14; clone_size: NA; cdr3_length: 16; d_call: TRBD1; j_call: TRBJ1-2; cdr3_nt: TGTGCCAGCAGCCAAGACCCACAGGGGCTAGACTATGGCTACACCTTC; cdr3_aa: CASSQDPQGLDYGYTF
v_call: TRBV10-3; clone_size: few; cdr3_length: 14; d_call: NA; j_call: TRBJ1-2; cdr3_nt: TGTGCCATCAGTGGTAGGGATCAGAACTATGGCTACACCTTC; cdr3_aa: CAISGRDQNYGYTF
v_call: TRBV29-1; clone_size: NA; cdr3_length: 12; d_call: NA; j_call: TRBJ2-3; cdr3_nt: TGCAGCGTGAGGGGAAGCACAGATACGCAGTATTTT; cdr3_aa: CSVRGSTDTQYF
v_call: TRBV28; clone_size: few; cdr3_length: 16; d_call: TRBD2; j_call: TRBJ2-2; cdr3_nt: TGTGCCAGCAGTCCGACTAGCGGGAGGACCACCGGGGAGCTGTTTTTT; cdr3_aa: CASSPTSGRTTGELFF
v_call: TRBV12-3/TRBV12-4; clone_size: NA; cdr3_length: 16; d_call: TRBD1; j_call: TRBJ2-2; cdr3_nt: TGTGCCAGCAGTTTAAGGGGACAGGGTCGCACCGGGGAGCTGTTTTTT; cdr3_aa: CASSLRGQGRTGELFF
v_call: TRBV30; clone_size: few; cdr3_length: 13; d_call: NA; j_call: TRBJ2-1; cdr3_nt: TGTGCCTGGAGTATCGGTGTCGGCAATGAGCAGTTCTTC; cdr3_aa: CAWSIGVGNEQFF
v_call: TRBV6-5; clone_size: few; cdr3_length: 11; d_call: NA; j_call: TRBJ2-7; cdr3_nt: TGTGCCAGCGGGATCTTTTGGGAGCAGTACTTC; cdr3_aa: CASGIFWEQYF
v_call: TRBV12-3/TRBV12-4; clone_size: many; cdr3_length: 13; d_call: NA; j_call: TRBJ2-2; cdr3_nt: TGTGCCAGCAGTCCCGACCGCACCGGGGAGCTGTTTTTT; cdr3_aa: CASSPDRTGELFF
v_call: TRBV7-3; clone_size: few; cdr3_length: 15; d_call: TRBD2; j_call: TRBJ2-5; cdr3_nt: TGTGCCAGCAGCTTAAGGGCGGGAGGGCCAGAGACCCAGTACTTC; cdr3_aa: CASSLRAGGPETQYF
v_call: TRBV6-6; clone_size: few; cdr3_length: 12; d_call: TRBD1; j_call: TRBJ1-2; cdr3_nt: TGTGCCAGCAGTAAAGACAGGGCTGGCTACACCTTC; cdr3_aa: CASSKDRAGYTF
v_call: TRBV2; clone_size: NA; cdr3_length: 13; d_call: NA; j_call: TRBJ2-1; cdr3_nt: TGTGCCAGCAGTGACAACAGGGCCAATGAGCAGTTCTTC; cdr3_aa: CASSDNRANEQFF
v_call: TRBV7-4; clone_size: many; cdr3_length: 16; d_call: TRBD1; j_call: TRBJ1-3; cdr3_nt: TGTGCCAGCAGCTCCAGACAGGGAAGCTCTGGAAACACCATATATTTT; cdr3_aa: CASSSRQGSSGNTIYF
v_call: TRBV11-3; clone_size: NA; cdr3_length: 15; d_call: TRBD2; j_call: TRBJ2-1; cdr3_nt: TGTGCCAGCAGCTTAGTTGCGGGAGATGTGAATGAGCAGTTCTTC; cdr3_aa: CASSLVAGDVNEQFF
v_call: TRBV29-1; clone_size: few; cdr3_length: 14; d_call: NA; j_call: TRBJ2-1; cdr3_nt: TGCAGCGTTGAGGGCCGGACTACCTACAATGAGCAGTTCTTC; cdr3_aa: CSVEGRTTYNEQFF
v_call: TRBV27; clone_size: many; cdr3_length: 13; d_call: NA; j_call: TRBJ1-6; cdr3_nt: TGTGCCAGCAGTTTCGACCTAAATTCACCCCTCCACTTT; cdr3_aa: CASSFDLNSPLHF
v_call: TRBV7-9; clone_size: few; cdr3_length: 13; d_call: NA; j_call: TRBJ1-2; cdr3_nt: TGTGCCAGCAGCCCCCCCCGGGGTCGCGGCTACACCTTC; cdr3_aa: CASSPPRGRGYTF
v_call: TRBV19; clone_size: many; cdr3_length: 13; d_call: NA; j_call: TRBJ2-7; cdr3_nt: TGTGCCAGTAGTATACTGGGGACCGCTCTACAGTACTTC; cdr3_aa: CASSILGTALQYF
v_call: TRBV20-1; clone_size: NA; cdr3_length: 13; d_call: TRBD1; j_call: TRBJ1-4; cdr3_nt: TGCAGTGCTCGGACAGGGGGTCGGGAAAAACTGTTTTTT; cdr3_aa: CSARTGGREKLFF
v_call: TRBV29-1; clone_size: NA; cdr3_length: 13; d_call: NA; j_call: TRBJ2-7; cdr3_nt: TGCAGCGTTGCCCGGGGAGGAGGCTACGAGCAGTACTTC; cdr3_aa: CSVARGGGYEQYF
v_call: TRBV7-8; clone_size: many; cdr3_length: 16; d_call: TRBD1; j_call: TRBJ2-2; cdr3_nt: TGTGCCAGCAGCTTTCGGACAGGGGGCTACACCGGGGAGCTGTTTTTT; cdr3_aa: CASSFRTGGYTGELFF
v_call: TRBV12-3/TRBV12-4; clone_size: many; cdr3_length: 13; d_call: NA; j_call: TRBJ1-4; cdr3_nt: TGTGCCAGCAGTGGGGGTGCTAATGAAAAACTGTTTTTT; cdr3_aa: CASSGGANEKLFF
v_call: TRBV28; clone_size: few; cdr3_length: 15; d_call: TRBD1; j_call: TRBJ1-1; cdr3_nt: TGTGCCAGCACGAGACAGGGGATTTCGGACACTGAAGCTTTCTTT; cdr3_aa: CASTRQGISDTEAFF
v_call: TRBV29-1; clone_size: NA; cdr3_length: 11; d_call: NA; j_call: TRBJ2-7; cdr3_nt: TGCAGCGTTCGTCTCCCGTCCGAGCAGTACTTC; cdr3_aa: CSVRLPSEQYF
v_call: TRBV11-2; clone_size: NA; cdr3_length: 15; d_call: NA; j_call: TRBJ2-2; cdr3_nt: TGTGCCAGCTTTTCGGGGATTTCGAACACCGGGGAGCTGTTTTTT; cdr3_aa: CASFSGISNTGELFF
v_call: TRBV24-1; clone_size: few; cdr3_length: 16; d_call: TRBD1; j_call: TRBJ2-1; cdr3_nt: TGTGCCACCAGTGACCAGGGACAGGGCTCCTACAATGAGCAGTTCTTC; cdr3_aa: CATSDQGQGSYNEQFF
v_call: TRBV5-1; clone_size: NA; cdr3_length: 15; d_call: NA; j_call: TRBJ1-5; cdr3_nt: TGCGCCAGCAGCTTGGGAATGGGGAGCAATCAGCCCCAGCATTTT; cdr3_aa: CASSLGMGSNQPQHF
v_call: TRBV25-1; clone_size: many; cdr3_length: 20; d_call: TRBD1; j_call: TRBJ2-6; cdr3_nt: TGTGCCAGCAGTGAATGGAGTATGGGGACAGCGAACTCTGGGGCCAACGTCCTGACTTTC; cdr3_aa: CASSEWSMGTANSGANVLTF
v_call: TRBV12-3/TRBV12-4; clone_size: NA; cdr3_length: 12; d_call: NA; j_call: TRBJ1-3; cdr3_nt: TGTGCCAGCAGTTTCCCTAGAAACACCATATATTTT; cdr3_aa: CASSFPRNTIYF
v_call: TRBV7-4; clone_size: once; cdr3_length: 15; d_call: NA; j_call: TRBJ2-6; cdr3_nt: TGTGCCGGCAGCTTATACGGCTCTGGGGCCAACGTCCTGACTTTC; cdr3_aa: CAGSLYGSGANVLTF
v_call: TRBV5-6; clone_size: NA; cdr3_length: 15; d_call: NA; j_call: TRBJ2-1; cdr3_nt: TGTGCCAGCAGCCCTGACAGGGCGGGATACAATGAGCAGTTCTTC; cdr3_aa: CASSPDRAGYNEQFF
v_call: TRBV12-3/TRBV12-4; clone_size: many; cdr3_length: 17; d_call: NA; j_call: TRBJ2-3; cdr3_nt: TGTGCCAGCAGTTCCCCTGGACTTTCTGGGACTTCTCATACGCAGTATTTT; cdr3_aa: CASSSPGLSGTSHTQYF
v_call: TRBV11-2; clone_size: many; cdr3_length: 15; d_call: NA; j_call: TRBJ2-2; cdr3_nt: TGTGCCAGCAGCTTACTAGCGCTGAACACCGGGGAGCTGTTTTTT; cdr3_aa: CASSLLALNTGELFF
v_call: TRBV28; clone_size: NA; cdr3_length: 15; d_call: NA; j_call: TRBJ2-3; cdr3_nt: TGTGCCAGCAGTTCCCCCCGTGGGCTCACAGATACGCAGTATTTT; cdr3_aa: CASSSPRGLTDTQYF
v_call: TRBV7-3; clone_size: many; cdr3_length: 13; d_call: NA; j_call: TRBJ1-2; cdr3_nt: TGTGCCAGCAGCTCGGACGGGGACTATGGCTACACCTTC; cdr3_aa: CASSSDGDYGYTF
v_call: TRBV29-1; clone_size: NA; cdr3_length: 11; d_call: NA; j_call: TRBJ2-2; cdr3_nt: TGCAGCGGGAAGGGGGCCGGGGAGCTGTTTTTT; cdr3_aa: CSGKGAGELFF
v_call: TRBV2; clone_size: NA; cdr3_length: 15; d_call: NA; j_call: TRBJ2-4; cdr3_nt: TGTGCCAGCAGTGTTCAGGTCGGGGGAGAAAACATTCAGTACTTC; cdr3_aa: CASSVQVGGENIQYF
v_call: TRBV15; clone_size: NA; cdr3_length: 16; d_call: TRBD1; j_call: TRBJ1-2; cdr3_nt: TGTGCCACCAGCAGAGATAGGGACAGGGGCTCCTATGGCTACACCTTC; cdr3_aa: CATSRDRDRGSYGYTF
v_call: TRBV7-9; clone_size: many; cdr3_length: 14; d_call: NA; j_call: TRBJ1-4; cdr3_nt: TGTGCCAGCAGATCTATTCGGGCTAATGAAAAACTGTTTTTT; cdr3_aa: CASRSIRANEKLFF
v_call: TRBV10-3; clone_size: once; cdr3_length: 17; d_call: NA; j_call: TRBJ2-7; cdr3_nt: TGTGCCATCAGTGAGTTAGGGGCAGTGGGACTCTCCTACGAGCAGTACTTC; cdr3_aa: CAISELGAVGLSYEQYF
v_call: TRBV5-4; clone_size: NA; cdr3_length: 16; d_call: TRBD1; j_call: TRBJ2-5; cdr3_nt: TGTGCCAGCAGCTTGGCGCTGACAGGGGGCCGGGAGACCCAGTACTTC; cdr3_aa: CASSLALTGGRETQYF
v_call: TRBV10-3; clone_size: few; cdr3_length: 15; d_call: NA; j_call: TRBJ1-1; cdr3_nt: TGTGCCATCAGTGCGTCGCGACGGGAGAACACTGAAGCTTTCTTT; cdr3_aa: CAISASRRENTEAFF
v_call: TRBV19; clone_size: few; cdr3_length: 16; d_call: TRBD2; j_call: TRBJ2-5; cdr3_nt: TGTGCCAGTAACACGGGACTAGCGGGGGCCGGAGAGACCCAGTACTTC; cdr3_aa: CASNTGLAGAGETQYF
v_call: TRBV12-3/TRBV12-4; clone_size: NA; cdr3_length: 13; d_call: NA; j_call: TRBJ2-7; cdr3_nt: TGTGCCAGCAGCGGACAATTATCGAGGGAGCAGTACTTC; cdr3_aa: CASSGQLSREQYF
v_call: TRBV7-9; clone_size: many; cdr3_length: 16; d_call: NA; j_call: TRBJ2-1; cdr3_nt: TGTGCCAGCAGCTTAATTGGCGTCAGCAGGTACAATGAGCAGTTCTTC; cdr3_aa: CASSLIGVSRYNEQFF
v_call: TRBV29-1; clone_size: NA; cdr3_length: 12; d_call: NA; j_call: TRBJ2-1; cdr3_nt: TGCAGCGTGCCGAGCTCCTACAATGAGCAGTTCTTC; cdr3_aa: CSVPSSYNEQFF
v_call: TRBV12-3/TRBV12-4; clone_size: NA; cdr3_length: 17; d_call: TRBD2; j_call: TRBJ2-3; cdr3_nt: TGTGCCAGCAGTTTGAGACTAGCGGGAGGTAGCACAGATACGCAGTATTTT; cdr3_aa: CASSLRLAGGSTDTQYF
v_call: TRBV6-5; clone_size: few; cdr3_length: 14; d_call: NA; j_call: TRBJ2-5; cdr3_nt: TGTGCCAGCAGTTACTGGGCAGGGGAAGAGACCCAGTACTTC; cdr3_aa: CASSYWAGEETQYF
v_call: TRBV7-2; clone_size: many; cdr3_length: 14; d_call: NA; j_call: TRBJ1-1; cdr3_nt: TGTGCCAGCAGCTTAGGGCACGGGAACACTGAAGCTTTCTTT; cdr3_aa: CASSLGHGNTEAFF
v_call: TRBV7-8; clone_size: many; cdr3_length: 15; d_call: TRBD1; j_call: TRBJ1-2; cdr3_nt: TGTGCCAGCAGCCCTAGGACAGGGACTCACTATGGCTACACCTTC; cdr3_aa: CASSPRTGTHYGYTF